This T cell receptor beta chain is drawn from a study of cytomegalovirus exposure and HLA in healthy donors. This clone was observed a handful of times. With V trimmed by 0 bases and J by 2 bases, 7 bases remained unmatched. The CDR3 contains 17 residues. Germline V gene data show CDR1 as LGHNA and CDR2 as YNFKEQ. 13 Jbeta primers and 60 Vbeta primers were used for the PCR. Method: immunoSEQ multiplex PCR; TCRdb's copy keeps in-frame clones and lacks some. This table has roughly 170,000 clones, 84% appearing once. This clonotype was obtained from a young man in good health and CMV-seronegative. Input material: PBMCs. This rearrangement joins TRBV4-2 to TRBJ2-1, with 7 bases that match TRBD2. The CDR3 DNA follows: TGTGCCAGCAGCCAAGACTGGGGGGGACCGCCCTACAATGAGCAGTTCTTC. The encoded protein is CASSQDWGGPPYNEQFF.